Listed below are T cell receptor beta chains from one sample, sequenced in a study of shared clonotypes between healthy human individuals. The protocol was immunoSEQ multiplex PCR, while the TCRdb copy is restricted to in-frame clones and leaves out a portion. This sample has about 530,000 clones; approximately 95% occur once, and the top ten carry approximately 0.06%. The specimen sequenced was naive CD4+ T cells sorted from blood. These receptors came from a woman aged 25 to 39 in good health. The CDR3 runs from the conserved cysteine through the conserved F or W. The D gene is left open where the match is weak.

j_call d_call v_call cdr3_aa cdr3_nt
TRBJ2-7 - TRBV18 CASSPRSKGTQAYEQYF TGTGCCAGCTCACCACGAAGTAAGGGGACACAAGCTTACGAGCAGTACTTC
TRBJ2-7 - TRBV28 CASSYPGPGRTYEQYF TGTGCCAGCAGTTACCCGGGGCCGGGGAGGACCTACGAGCAGTACTTC
TRBJ2-1 TRBD2 TRBV6-6 CASSNSRTSHNEQFF TGTGCCAGCAGCAACAGCCGGACTAGCCACAATGAGCAGTTCTTC
TRBJ1-6 - TRBV18 CASSPGSNSPLHF TGTGCCAGCTCACCTGGTTCCAATTCACCCCTCCACTTT
TRBJ1-1 - TRBV4-2 CASSQPTGEAFF TGTGCCAGCAGCCAACCGACAGGAGAAGCTTTCTTT
TRBJ1-1 TRBD1 TRBV5-4 CASSSADRATEAFF TGTGCCAGCAGCTCCGCGGACAGGGCAACTGAAGCTTTCTTT
TRBJ2-4 - TRBV19 CASSIAGERAKNIQYF TGTGCCAGTAGTATAGCGGGGGAGCGAGCCAAAAACATTCAGTACTTC
TRBJ2-3 - TRBV30 CAWRTSGTDTQYF TGTGCCTGGAGGACTAGTGGCACAGATACGCAGTATTTT
TRBJ2-1 - TRBV2 CATHLGGPEQFF TGTGCCACCCACCTGGGGGGGCCTGAGCAGTTCTTC
TRBJ2-3 - TRBV18 CASSPSTDTQYF TGTGCCAGCTCACCCAGCACAGATACGCAGTATTTT
TRBJ1-5 - TRBV18 CASSPGGNQPQHF TGTGCCAGCTCACCGGGTGGCAATCAGCCCCAGCATTTT